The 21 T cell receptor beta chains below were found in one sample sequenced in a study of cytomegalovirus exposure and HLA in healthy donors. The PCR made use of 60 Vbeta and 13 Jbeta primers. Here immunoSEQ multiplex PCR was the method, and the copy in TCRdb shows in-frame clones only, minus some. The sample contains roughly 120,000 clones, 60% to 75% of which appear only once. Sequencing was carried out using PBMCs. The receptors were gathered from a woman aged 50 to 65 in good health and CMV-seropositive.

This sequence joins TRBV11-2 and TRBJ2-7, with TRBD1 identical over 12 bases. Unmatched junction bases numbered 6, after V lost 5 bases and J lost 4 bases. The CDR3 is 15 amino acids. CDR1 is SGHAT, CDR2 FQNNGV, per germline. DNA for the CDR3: TGTGCCAGCAGCAAAGGGGGACAGGGGGCTTACGAGCAGTACTTC. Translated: CASSKGGQGAYEQYF. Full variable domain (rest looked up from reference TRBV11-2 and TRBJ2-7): EAGVAQSPRYKIIEKRQSVAFWCNPISGHATLYWYQQILGQGPKLLIQFQNNGVVDDSQLPKDRFSAERLKGVDSTLKIQPAKLEDSAVYLCASSKGGQGAYEQYFGPGTRLTVT.

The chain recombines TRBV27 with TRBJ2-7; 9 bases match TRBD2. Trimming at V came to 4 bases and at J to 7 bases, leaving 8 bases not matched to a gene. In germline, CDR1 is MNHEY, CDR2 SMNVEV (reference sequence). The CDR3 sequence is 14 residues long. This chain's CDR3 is CASSSPGLAGEQYF. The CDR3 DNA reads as TGTGCCAGCAGTTCCCCAGGGCTAGCGGGAGAGCAGTACTTC.

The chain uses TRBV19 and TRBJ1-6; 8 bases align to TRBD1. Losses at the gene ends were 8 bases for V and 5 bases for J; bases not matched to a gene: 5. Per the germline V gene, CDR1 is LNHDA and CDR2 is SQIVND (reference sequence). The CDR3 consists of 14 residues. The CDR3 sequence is CASSQQGDNSPLHF. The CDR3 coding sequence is TGTGCCAGTTCCCAACAGGGGGATAATTCACCCCTCCACTTT.

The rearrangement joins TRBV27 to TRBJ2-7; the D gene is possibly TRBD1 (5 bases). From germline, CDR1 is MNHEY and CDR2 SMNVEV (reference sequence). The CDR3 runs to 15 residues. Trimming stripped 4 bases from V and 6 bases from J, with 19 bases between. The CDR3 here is CASSSERGMGFEQYF. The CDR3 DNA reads TGTGCCAGCAGTTCGGAAAGGGGTATGGGGTTCGAGCAGTACTTC.

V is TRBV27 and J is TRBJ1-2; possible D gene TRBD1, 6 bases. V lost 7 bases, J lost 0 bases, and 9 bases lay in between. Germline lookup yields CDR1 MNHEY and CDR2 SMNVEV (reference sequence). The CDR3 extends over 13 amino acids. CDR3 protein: CASTRGTNYGYTF. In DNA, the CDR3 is TGTGCCAGCACCAGGGGAACTAACTATGGCTACACCTTC.

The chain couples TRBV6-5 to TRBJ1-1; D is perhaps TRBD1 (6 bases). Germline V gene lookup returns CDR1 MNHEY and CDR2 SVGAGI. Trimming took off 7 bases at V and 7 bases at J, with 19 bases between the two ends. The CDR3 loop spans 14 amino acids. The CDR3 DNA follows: TGTGCCAGCACCTATTCAGGGAGGGGGAATGAAGCTTTCTTT. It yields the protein CASTYSGRGNEAFF.

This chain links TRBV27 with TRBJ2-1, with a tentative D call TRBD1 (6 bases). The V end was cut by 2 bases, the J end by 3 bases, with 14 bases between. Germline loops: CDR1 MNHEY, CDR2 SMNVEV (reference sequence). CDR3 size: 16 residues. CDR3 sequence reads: CASSLRVIQGYNEQFF. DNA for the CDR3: TGTGCCAGCAGTTTACGAGTTATACAGGGCTACAATGAGCAGTTCTTC.

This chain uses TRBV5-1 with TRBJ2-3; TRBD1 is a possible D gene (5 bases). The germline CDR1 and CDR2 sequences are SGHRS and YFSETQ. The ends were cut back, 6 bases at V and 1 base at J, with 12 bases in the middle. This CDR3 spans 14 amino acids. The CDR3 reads CASTGLPGTDTQYF. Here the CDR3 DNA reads TGCGCCAGCACAGGGCTACCCGGCACAGATACGCAGTATTTT.

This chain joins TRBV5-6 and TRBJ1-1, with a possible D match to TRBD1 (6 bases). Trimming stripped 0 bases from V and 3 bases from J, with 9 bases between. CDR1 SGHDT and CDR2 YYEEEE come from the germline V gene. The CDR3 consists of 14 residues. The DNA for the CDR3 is TGTGCCAGCAGCTTGGTGGGGGCTTACACTGAAGCTTTCTTT. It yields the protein CASSLVGAYTEAFF. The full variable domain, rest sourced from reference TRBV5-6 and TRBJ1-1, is DAGVTQSPTHLIKTRGQQVTLRCSPKSGHDTVSWYQQALGQGPQFIFQYYEEEERQRGNFPDRFSGHQFPNYSSELNVNALLLGDSALYLCASSLVGAYTEAFFGQGTRLTVV.

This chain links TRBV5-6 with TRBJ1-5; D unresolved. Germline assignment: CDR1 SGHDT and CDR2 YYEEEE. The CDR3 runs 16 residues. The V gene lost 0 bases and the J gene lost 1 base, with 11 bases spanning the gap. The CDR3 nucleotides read TGTGCCAGCAGCTTGGCCACACTGGGCAGCAATCAGCCCCAGCATTTT. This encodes CASSLATLGSNQPQHF.

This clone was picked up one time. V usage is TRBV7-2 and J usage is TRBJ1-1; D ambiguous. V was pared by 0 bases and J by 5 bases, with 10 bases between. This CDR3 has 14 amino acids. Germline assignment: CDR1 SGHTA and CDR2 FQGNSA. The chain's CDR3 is CASSLAGAGTEAFF. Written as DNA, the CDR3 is TGTGCCAGCAGCTTAGCGGGAGCCGGGACTGAAGCTTTCTTT.

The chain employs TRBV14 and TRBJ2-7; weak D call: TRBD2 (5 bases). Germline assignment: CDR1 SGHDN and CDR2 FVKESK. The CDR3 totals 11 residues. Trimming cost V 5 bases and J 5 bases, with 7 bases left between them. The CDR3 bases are TGTGCCAGCAGCGACGGGAACGAGCAGTACTTC. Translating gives CASSDGNEQYF.

CDR3 coding DNA: TGTGCCAGCAGTTCCGCGACAGGGGCCGGGGCCAACGTCCTGACTTTC. Translation: CASSSATGAGANVLTF. The chain carries TRBV28 and TRBJ2-6; 8 nucleotides agree with TRBD1. Germline V gene sequence: CDR1 MDHEN, CDR2 SYDVKM. This CDR3 has 16 amino acids. V trimming: 4 bases; J trimming: 4 bases; junction bases outside the gene matches: 6. Complete variable domain (other parts from reference TRBV28 and TRBJ2-6): DVKVTQSSRYLVKRTGEKVFLECVQDMDHENMFWYRQDPGLGLRLIYFSYDVKMKEKGDIPEGYSVSREKKERFSLILESASTNQTSMYLCASSSATGAGANVLTFGAGSRLTVL.

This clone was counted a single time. CDR3 sequence reads: CASTLQTGGYEKLFF. The CDR3 DNA reads as TGTGCCAGCACCCTACAGACAGGGGGTTATGAAAAACTGTTTTTT. The rearrangement uses TRBV6-1 and TRBJ1-4; 9 bases are shared with TRBD1. V was pared by 7 bases and J by 6 bases, with 9 bases of the junction left unmatched. There are 15 residues in the CDR3. Per the germline V gene, CDR1 is MNHNS and CDR2 is SASEGT.

CDR3 nucleotides: TGTGCCTCAGCACGTTCCGGGTATCCCACAGATACGCAGTATTTT. As protein: CASARSGYPTDTQYF. The chain carries TRBV6-4 and TRBJ2-3; D unresolved. V lost 11 bases and J 2 bases, leaving 20 bases between the germline ends. Germline V lookup: CDR1 MRHNA, CDR2 SNTAGT. The CDR3 extends over 15 amino acids.

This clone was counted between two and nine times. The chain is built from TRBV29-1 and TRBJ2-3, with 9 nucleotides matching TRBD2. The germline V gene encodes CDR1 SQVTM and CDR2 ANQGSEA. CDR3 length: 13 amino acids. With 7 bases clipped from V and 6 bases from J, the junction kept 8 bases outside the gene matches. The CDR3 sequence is CSARGGLGDTQYF. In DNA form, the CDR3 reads TGCAGCGCGCGGGGGGGCCTAGGGGATACGCAGTATTTT.

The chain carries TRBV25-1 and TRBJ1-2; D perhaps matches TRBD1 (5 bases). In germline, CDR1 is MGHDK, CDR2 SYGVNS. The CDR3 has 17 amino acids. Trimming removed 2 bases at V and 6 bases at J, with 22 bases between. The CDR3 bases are TGTGCCAGCAGTGAAGGAGGGGTACCAGTACATCAAAATGGCTACACCTTC. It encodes CASSEGGVPVHQNGYTF.

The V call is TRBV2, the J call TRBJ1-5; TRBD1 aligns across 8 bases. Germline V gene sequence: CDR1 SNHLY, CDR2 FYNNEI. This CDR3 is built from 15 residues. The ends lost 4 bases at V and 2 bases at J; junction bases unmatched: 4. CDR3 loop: CASSGQGLGNQPQHF. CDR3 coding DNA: TGTGCCAGCAGTGGACAGGGGTTGGGCAATCAGCCCCAGCATTTT.

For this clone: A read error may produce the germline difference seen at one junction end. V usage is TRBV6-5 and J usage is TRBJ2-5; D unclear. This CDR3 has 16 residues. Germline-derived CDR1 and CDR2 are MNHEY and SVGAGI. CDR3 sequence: CASSYSPMAVQETQYF. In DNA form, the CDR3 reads TGTGCCAGCAGCTACTCCCCTATGGCGGTCCAAGAGACCCAGTACTTC.

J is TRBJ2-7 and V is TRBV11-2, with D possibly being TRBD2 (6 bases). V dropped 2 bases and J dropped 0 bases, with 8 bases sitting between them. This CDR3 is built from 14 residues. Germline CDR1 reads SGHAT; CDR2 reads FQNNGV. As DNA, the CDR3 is TGTGCCAGCAGCTTAATGGGGGGCTCCTACGAGCAGTACTTC. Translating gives CASSLMGGSYEQYF.

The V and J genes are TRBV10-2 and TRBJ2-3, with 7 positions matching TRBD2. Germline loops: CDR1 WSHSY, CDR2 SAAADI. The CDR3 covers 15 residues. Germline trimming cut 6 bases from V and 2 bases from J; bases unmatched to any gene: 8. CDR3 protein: CASSDPGLTTDTQYF. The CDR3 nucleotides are TGCGCCAGCAGCGATCCGGGACTAACCACAGATACGCAGTATTTT.